This TCR beta chain was retrieved from a study of T-cell reconstitution after alpha-beta-depleted transplantation in children. Ten or more counts support this clonotype. Preparing the TCRbeta library involved the use of unique molecular identifiers. TCRdb re-derived calls from the PCR reads in MiXCR, one entry per CDR3 protein. The sample yields 230,000 or so distinct CDR3 sequences, roughly a tenth seen once. In germline, CDR1 is SGHAT, CDR2 FQNNGV. This CDR3 comprises 18 residues. The V end lost 5 bases, the J end lost 3 bases, and 23 bases lay between the germline ends. Sequences were derived from PBMCs from the stem cell graft donor, sampled from the stem cell graft. This rearrangement joins TRBV11-2 to TRBJ2-1; tentative D call: TRBD2 (6 bases). This sequence was found in a human donor who donated a stem cell graft to a child with SCID. The CDR3: CASSRPRRGGAYYNEQFF. The CDR3 DNA sequence: TGTGCCAGCAGCCGACCGAGGCGCGGAGGGGCCTACTACAATGAGCAGTTCTTC.